A selection of T cell receptor beta chains follows, all from one sample in a study of control samples from healthy donors and cancer patients. Libraries were prepared by immunoSEQ multiplex PCR; TCRdb keeps only in-frame clonotypes and omits some of them. The repertoire holds roughly 100,000 clones, with 86% as singletons. Material for sequencing was blood. All receptors derive from a woman in her fifties or sixties in good health. The CDR3 runs from the conserved cysteine through the conserved F or W. D genes are given only for firm matches. The size field is filled for only some rows; it gives once, few, many or a size class.

.	TRBD1	TRBV7-9	TRBJ2-5	CASTLGTAQETQYF	TGTGCCAGCACCCTCGGGACAGCACAAGAGACCCAGTACTTC
.	.	TRBV7-9	TRBJ2-7	CASSYGDEQYF	TGTGCCAGCAGCTATGGGGACGAGCAGTACTTC
.	.	TRBV5-6	TRBJ2-5	CASRGLSGETQYF	TGTGCCAGCAGAGGGTTGAGCGGGGAGACCCAGTACTTC
.	.	TRBV7-2	TRBJ2-1	CASSGRTNPSYNEQFF	TGTGCCAGCAGCGGCCGAACAAACCCGTCCTACAATGAGCAGTTCTTC
.	.	TRBV2	TRBJ1-5	CASSESQEVGRPQHF	TGTGCCAGCAGCGAATCACAGGAGGTTGGACGGCCCCAGCATTTT
.	TRBD1	TRBV19	TRBJ1-2	CASSIGTGGPTFYGYTF	TGTGCCAGTAGTATCGGAACAGGGGGACCAACCTTCTATGGCTACACCTTC
.	TRBD1	TRBV5-1	TRBJ1-6	CASSRGTGEALHF	TGCGCCAGCAGCAGAGGGACAGGCGAGGCCCTCCACTTT
.	TRBD1	TRBV6-5	TRBJ1-6	CASDTTGSYNSPLHF	TGTGCCAGCGACACGACAGGGTCCTATAATTCACCCCTCCACTTT
.	TRBD1	TRBV5-5	TRBJ2-7	CASSLRGSYEQYF	TGTGCCAGCAGCCTCAGGGGGTCGTACGAGCAGTACTTC
.	.	TRBV7-2	TRBJ1-5	CASSLARAQPQHF	TGTGCCAGCAGCTTAGCAAGGGCTCAGCCCCAGCATTTT
.	.	TRBV18	TRBJ2-7	CASSLKIHQGSYEQYF	TGTGCCAGCTCACTCAAAATTCATCAGGGCTCCTACGAGCAGTACTTC
.	.	TRBV7-3	TRBJ1-2	CASSLRVGQTYGYTF	TGTGCCAGCAGCTTAAGGGTAGGACAGACCTATGGCTACACCTTC
.	.	TRBV4-2	TRBJ1-4	CASSQLDLLTDTRHEKLFF	TGTGCCAGCAGCCAGTTGGACTTACTCACTGACACCCGTCATGAAAAACTGTTTTTT
.	TRBD1	TRBV6-4	TRBJ1-1	CASSQTGGSTEAFF	TGTGCCAGCAGTCAGACAGGGGGGAGTACTGAAGCTTTCTTT
.	.	TRBV6-2/TRBV6-3	TRBJ2-1	CASSRLDYNEQFF	TGTGCCAGCAGCCGACTAGACTACAATGAGCAGTTCTTC
once	TRBD1	TRBV7-8	TRBJ2-7	CASSLPARTGDLSYEQYF	TGTGCCAGCAGCTTACCAGCCCGGACAGGTGACCTCTCCTACGAGCAGTACTTC
.	.	TRBV7-2	TRBJ1-3	CASSLQGYSGNTIYF	TGTGCCAGCAGCCTTCAGGGTTACTCTGGAAACACCATATATTTT
few	.	TRBV5-5	TRBJ1-6	CASSLSTGYNSPLHF	TGTGCCAGCAGCTTGTCTACAGGTTATAATTCACCCCTCCACTTT
.	TRBD2	TRBV27	TRBJ2-7	CASSSLGAGKGEQYF	TGTGCCAGCAGTTCCCTGGGAGCGGGAAAGGGCGAGCAGTACTTC
.	.	TRBV5-1	TRBJ2-1	CASSLAPLGGEQFF	TGCGCCAGCAGCTTGGCCCCCTTGGGGGGCGAGCAGTTCTTC
.	.	TRBV28	TRBJ2-7	CASSLYLGTYPHF	TGTGCCAGCAGTTTATATTTAGGAACCTATCCCCATTTC
.	.	TRBV7-9	TRBJ2-7	CASSLSASYEQYF	TGTGCCAGCAGCTTAAGTGCGTCCTACGAGCAGTACTTC
few	TRBD2	TRBV13	TRBJ2-2	CASSQTGTSGIGELFF	TGTGCCAGCAGTCAAACCGGGACTAGCGGGATTGGGGAGCTGTTTTTT
few	TRBD2	TRBV2	TRBJ2-7	CASSGPAGVQQYF	TGTGCCAGCAGTGGCCCGGCGGGAGTCCAGCAGTACTTC
.	.	TRBV9	TRBJ1-1	CASSPRAGNTEAFF	TGTGCCAGCAGCCCGAGGGCGGGGAACACTGAAGCTTTCTTT
.	TRBD2	TRBV10-3	TRBJ2-1	CAISDPGLATNEQFF	TGTGCCATCAGTGATCCGGGACTAGCTACTAATGAGCAGTTCTTC
.	TRBD1	TRBV5-5	TRBJ1-5	CASSGGQASNQPQHF	TGTGCCAGCAGCGGTGGACAGGCGTCCAATCAGCCCCAGCATTTT
.	TRBD1	TRBV27	TRBJ2-5	CASSFSGQGETQYF	TGTGCCAGCAGTTTCTCGGGACAGGGTGAGACCCAGTACTTC
.	TRBD1	TRBV6-4	TRBJ2-1	CASSENRGQEQFF	TGTGCCAGCAGTGAAAACAGGGGACAGGAGCAGTTCTTC
few	TRBD1	TRBV5-1	TRBJ2-6	CASSLTPGVTQTGGTGANVLTF	TGCGCCAGCAGCTTGACCCCTGGAGTAACACAGACAGGGGGCACTGGGGCCAACGTCCTGACTTTC
.	.	TRBV18	TRBJ1-3	CASSPIGRQFGNTIYF	TGTGCCAGCTCACCAATTGGACGGCAATTCGGGAACACCATATATTTT
once	TRBD1	TRBV3-1/TRBV3-2	TRBJ2-7	CASSFGTGTEQYF	TGTGCCAGCAGCTTCGGGACAGGGACCGAGCAGTACTTC
.	.	TRBV2	TRBJ1-5	CASSRVGNQPQHF	TGTGCCAGCAGCCGAGTAGGCAATCAGCCCCAGCATTTT
.	.	TRBV7-2	TRBJ1-1	CASGVTQGVTEAFF	TGTGCCAGCGGGGTCACACAGGGTGTCACTGAAGCTTTCTTT
.	.	TRBV23-1	TRBJ2-1	CASSQSLSGLFF	TGCGCCAGCAGTCAATCCTTATCCGGCCTGTTCTTC
.	TRBD2	TRBV7-3	TRBJ2-3	CASSPSWGLGTDTQYF	TGTGCCAGCAGCCCGTCTTGGGGACTAGGCACAGATACGCAGTATTTT
.	TRBD2	TRBV9	TRBJ2-1	CASSERTSDSYNEQFF	TGTGCCAGCAGCGAGCGGACTAGCGACTCCTACAATGAGCAGTTCTTC
.	TRBD1	TRBV18	TRBJ1-6	CASSPAGTVYNSPLHF	TGTGCCAGCTCACCCGCTGGGACAGTCTATAATTCACCCCTCCACTTT
once	TRBD1	TRBV11-3	TRBJ1-1	CASSLRKGANTEAFF	TGTGCCAGCAGCTTAAGGAAGGGGGCGAACACTGAAGCTTTCTTT
.	TRBD1	TRBV7-2	TRBJ2-3	CASSFNRGQTDTQYF	TGTGCCAGCAGCTTTAACAGGGGGCAAACAGATACGCAGTATTTT
.	TRBD1	TRBV4-2	TRBJ2-5	CASSTDSTGQGNGETQYF	TGTGCCAGCAGCACCGACTCTACCGGACAGGGTAATGGGGAGACCCAGTACTTC
once	.	TRBV13	TRBJ1-2	CASSLTSSNYGYTF	TGTGCCAGCAGCTTAACAAGTTCTAACTATGGCTACACCTTC
.	.	TRBV9	TRBJ1-1	CASSVSVGMNTEAFF	TGTGCCAGCAGCGTTTCGGTAGGAATGAACACTGAAGCTTTCTTT
.	TRBD1	TRBV20-1	TRBJ1-2	CSASAGGNGYTF	TGCAGTGCTAGTGCAGGGGGGAATGGCTACACCTTC
.	TRBD2	TRBV6-4	TRBJ2-1	CASSAASGSHNEQFF	TGTGCCAGCAGTGCGGCTAGCGGATCCCACAATGAGCAGTTCTTC
.	.	TRBV28	TRBJ2-5	CASQGGGQETQYF	TGTGCCAGCCAGGGGGGGGGCCAAGAGACCCAGTACTTC
few	.	TRBV7-6	TRBJ1-1	CASSLVGQLNTEAFF	TGTGCCAGCAGCTTAGTAGGGCAGTTGAACACTGAAGCTTTCTTT
once	.	TRBV14	TRBJ2-7	CASSGGVSYEQYF	TGTGCCAGCAGTGGGGGCGTCTCCTACGAGCAGTACTTC
.	TRBD2	TRBV6-1	TRBJ2-3	CASSETPPLAGYMNTQYF	TGTGCCAGCAGTGAGACCCCTCCGCTAGCGGGGTACATGAATACGCAGTATTTT
.	.	TRBV5-4	TRBJ1-2	CASSNPGGYGYTF	TGTGCCAGCAGCAACCCCGGAGGGTATGGCTACACCTTC
few	.	TRBV28	TRBJ2-1	CASSLLAVDEQFF	TGTGCCAGCAGTTTATTAGCCGTGGATGAGCAGTTCTTC
.	TRBD2	TRBV11-2	TRBJ2-1	CASSLALAGGGEQFF	TGTGCCAGCAGCTTAGCCCTAGCGGGAGGTGGGGAGCAGTTCTTC
.	.	TRBV18	TRBJ2-7	CASSMSYEQYF	TGTGCCAGCTCAATGAGCTACGAGCAGTACTTC
.	.	TRBV15	TRBJ1-6	CATSRAYGGSSPLHF	TGTGCCACCAGCAGAGCCTACGGGGGGAGTTCACCCCTCCACTTT
.	.	TRBV7-9	TRBJ2-2	CASSSITQGLNTGELFF	TGTGCCAGCAGCTCCATTACTCAGGGATTGAACACCGGGGAGCTGTTTTTT
once	.	TRBV5-5	TRBJ1-1	CASSLDFNTEAFF	TGTGCCAGCAGCTTGGATTTTAACACTGAAGCTTTCTTT
once	.	TRBV12-3/TRBV12-4	TRBJ1-1	CASSSGSEAFF	TGTGCCAGCAGTTCAGGGAGTGAAGCTTTCTTT